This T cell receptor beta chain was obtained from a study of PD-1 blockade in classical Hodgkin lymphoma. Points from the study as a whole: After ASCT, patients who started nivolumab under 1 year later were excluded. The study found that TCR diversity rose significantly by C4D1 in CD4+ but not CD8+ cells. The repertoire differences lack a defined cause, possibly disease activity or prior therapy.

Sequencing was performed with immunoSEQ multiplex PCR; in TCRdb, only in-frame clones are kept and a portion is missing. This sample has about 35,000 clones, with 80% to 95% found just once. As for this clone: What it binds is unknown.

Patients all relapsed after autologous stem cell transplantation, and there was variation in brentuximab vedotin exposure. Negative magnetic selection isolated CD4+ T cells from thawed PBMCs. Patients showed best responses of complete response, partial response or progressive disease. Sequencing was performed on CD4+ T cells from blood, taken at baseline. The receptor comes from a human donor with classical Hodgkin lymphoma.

The CDR3 region is CASSLVSGRSGNTIYF. In nucleotides, the CDR3 is TGTGCCAGCAGCTTAGTGTCCGGTCGCTCTGGAAACACCATATATTTT. The chain couples TRBV7-8 to TRBJ1-3; D gene ambiguous. Trimming pared 1 base from V and 0 bases from J, leaving 10 bases between. This CDR3 is built from 16 residues. Germline V lookup: CDR1 SGHVS, CDR2 FQNEAQ.